The 25 T cell receptor beta chains below come from one sample, sequenced in a study of T cells in localized non-small cell lung cancer. The table came from immunoSEQ multiplex PCR; TCRdb's copy has only in-frame clones and leaves some out. The data contain approximately 41,000 clones, roughly 88% of them seen just once; the ten biggest clones take up roughly 5.4%. The source was peripheral blood mononuclear cells, collected before any cancer treatment. The receptors were sampled from a male donor aged 60 or older with stage II lung adenocarcinoma.

The chain is built from TRBV5-1 and TRBJ1-2; 9 bases are shared with TRBD1. Looked up from germline, CDR1 is SGHRS and CDR2 is YFSETQ. The trim removed 2 bases at V and 4 bases at J, leaving 3 bases unmatched. This CDR3 contains 14 residues. The chain's CDR3 is CASSLTGGVYGYTF. CDR3 nucleotides: TGCGCCAGCAGCTTAACAGGGGGCGTCTATGGCTACACCTTC. The variable domain in full, with the rest retrieved from reference TRBV5-1 and TRBJ1-2, is KAGVTQTPRYLIKTRGQQVTLSCSPISGHRSVSWYQQTPGQGLQFLFEYFSETQRNKGNFPGRFSGRQFSNSRSEMNVSTLELGDSALYLCASSLTGGVYGYTFGSGTRLTVV.

The CDR3 spells CASSFRGTGDQPGYTF. In DNA, the CDR3 is TGTGCCAGCAGCTTTAGGGGTACCGGGGACCAGCCGGGCTACACCTTC. The rearrangement links TRBV5-8 to TRBJ1-2; possibly TRBD1 for D (5 bases). The germline CDR1 and CDR2 sequences are SGHTS and YDEGEE. The CDR3 has 16 amino acids. Between the trimmed V and J ends, which lost 2 bases and 8 bases, there was a span of 22 bases.

The rearrangement links TRBV28 to TRBJ1-1, with D hard to call. CDR1 is MDHEN and CDR2 is SYDVKM in the germline V gene. The V end lost 4 bases, the J end lost 1 base, and 13 bases lay between the germline ends. The CDR3 runs 15 residues. CDR3 region: CASSSVWSRNTEAFF. CDR3 DNA sequence: TGTGCCAGCAGTTCGGTCTGGAGCAGGAACACTGAAGCTTTCTTT.

This clone was counted once. This sequence joins TRBV29-1 and TRBJ2-7; 9 bases align to TRBD1. The J segment lost 5 bases and the V segment lost 5 bases, leaving 7 bases of the junction unmatched. CDR1 and CDR2 (germline): SQVTM, ANQGSEA. This CDR3 region has 13 residues. CDR3: CSVIRTGEDEQYF. The CDR3 region has the DNA TGCAGCGTTATCCGGACAGGGGAGGACGAGCAGTACTTC.

J is TRBJ2-7 and V is TRBV5-4, with 8 bases lining up with TRBD2. J gave up 5 bases and V 2 bases, and 6 bases lay outside the gene matches. The CDR3 has 14 residues. The germline CDR1 and CDR2 sequences are SGHNT and YYREEE (reference sequence). The CDR3 region is CASSFGGRFHEQYF. CDR3 in DNA: TGTGCCAGCAGCTTCGGCGGGAGGTTCCACGAGCAGTACTTC. Full variable domain (outside the CDR3, taken from reference TRBV5-4 and TRBJ2-7): ETGVTQSPTHLIKTRGQQVTLRCSSQSGHNTVSWYQQALGQGPQFIFQYYREEENGRGNFPPRFSGLQFPNYSSELNVNALELDDSALYLCASSFGGRFHEQYFGPGTRLTVT.

This chain links TRBV4-1 with TRBJ1-1, with a weak D call TRBD1 (6 bases). CDR3 length: 16 amino acids. Trimming cost V 4 bases and J 5 bases, with 20 bases left between them. Germline V gene sequence: CDR1 MGHRA, CDR2 YSYEKL. The CDR3 sequence is CASSPTRGFVGTEAFF. CDR3 DNA sequence: TGCGCCAGCAGCCCCACCAGGGGATTTGTTGGGACTGAAGCTTTCTTT.

The CDR3 DNA is TGTGCCAGCAGCTCTGATGGGGGAGGAACTGAAGCTTTCTTT. Residues: CASSSDGGGTEAFF. The chain joins TRBV7-9 to TRBJ1-1; possibly TRBD1 for D (5 bases). Trimming left V 4 bases short and J 5 bases short, with 14 bases between. The CDR3 extends over 14 amino acids. CDR1 and CDR2 (germline): SEHNR, FQNEAQ (reference sequence).

The J gene is TRBJ2-7, the V gene TRBV7-2, with D maybe TRBD2 (6 bases). The CDR3 is made up of 14 amino acids. CDR1 SGHTA and CDR2 FQGNSA come from the germline V gene. Trimming removed 2 bases from V and 7 bases from J, with 15 bases in between. The CDR3 sequence is CASSLIVSAGEQYF. DNA of the CDR3: TGTGCCAGCAGCTTAATTGTCTCTGCGGGGGAGCAGTACTTC.

Here the CDR3 DNA reads TGTGCCATCAGTCAAGCAGGGGGGAACACTGAAGCTTTCTTT. This codes for CAISQAGGNTEAFF. This chain joins TRBV10-3 and TRBJ1-1; TRBD1 matches at 7 bases. Germline lookup yields CDR1 ENHRY and CDR2 SYGVKD. The V and J ends lost 5 bases and 1 base, in that order; junction bases with no gene match: 4. This CDR3 spans 14 amino acids.

The chain is built from TRBV7-7 and TRBJ2-7; weak D call: TRBD1 (5 bases). Germline V CDR1 and CDR2: SSHAT, FNYEAQ (reference sequence). The CDR3 runs to 17 residues. The ends were cut back, 5 bases at V and 2 bases at J, with 22 bases in the middle. CDR3 amino acids: CASSAPTEPYLPYEQYF. DNA of the CDR3: TGTGCCAGCAGCGCCCCGACAGAACCTTACCTCCCCTACGAGCAGTACTTC.

This sequence joins TRBV11-2 and TRBJ2-4; tentative D call: TRBD2 (6 bases). The V end lost 2 bases, the J end lost 9 bases, and 11 bases lay between the germline ends. The CDR3 loop spans 13 amino acids. Germline CDR1 and CDR2: SGHAT and FQNNGV. The CDR3 sequence: CASSLIGGGIQYF. CDR3 nucleotides: TGTGCCAGCAGCTTAATCGGGGGAGGCATTCAGTACTTC.

The chain is built from TRBV18 and TRBJ1-1; 7 bases agree with TRBD1. CDR1 and CDR2 from the germline V gene are KGHSH and LQKENI. The CDR3 has 15 amino acids. The J segment lost 3 bases and the V segment lost 5 bases, leaving 9 bases of the junction unmatched. CDR3: CASSTRRGSDTEAFF. DNA of the CDR3: TGTGCCAGCTCAACTCGCAGGGGGTCGGACACTGAAGCTTTCTTT.

The CDR3 region is CASSKAILISTDTQYF. The CDR3 DNA reads TGTGCCAGTAGTAAAGCGATTCTAATTAGCACAGATACGCAGTATTTT. V is TRBV19 and J is TRBJ2-3; no definite D call. The CDR3 sequence is 16 residues long. Germline values: CDR1 LNHDA, CDR2 SQIVND (reference sequence). V lost 4 bases and J 0 bases, leaving 14 bases between the germline ends.

The V and J genes are TRBV27 and TRBJ2-1, with 13 positions matching TRBD2. This CDR3 contains 14 residues. CDR1 and CDR2 from the germline V gene are MNHEY and SMNVEV (reference sequence). The V gene end was trimmed by 5 bases and the J gene end by 15 bases; junction bases not matched to a gene: 10. The CDR3 loop reads CASSPGTSGMRGFF. The DNA for the CDR3 is TGTGCCAGCAGTCCCGGGACTAGCGGGATGAGAGGGTTCTTC.

The chain links TRBV7-9 to TRBJ1-4, with a tentative D call TRBD1 (5 bases). Trimming took 5 bases from V and 13 from J, leaving 14 bases between them. Germline V gives CDR1 SEHNR, CDR2 FQNEAQ (reference sequence). This CDR3 has 12 amino acids. CDR3 sequence (DNA): TGTGCCAGCAGCCCCGGACGGGACCTACTGTTTTTT. Encoded protein: CASSPGRDLLFF.

The V and J genes are TRBV29-1 and TRBJ2-5; perhaps D is TRBD1 or TRBD2 (5 bases each). CDR3 length: 12 residues. The V gene's germline CDR1 is SQVTM and CDR2 ANQGSEA. Trimming left V 4 bases short and J 7 bases short, with 13 bases between. The CDR3 coding sequence is TGCAGCGTTGTAGGGGACGGAGGGACCCAGTACTTC. It encodes CSVVGDGGTQYF.

The rearrangement uses TRBV5-8 and TRBJ2-4; D may be TRBD1 or TRBD2 (5 bases each). V was trimmed by 8 bases and J by 14 bases, leaving 23 bases between them. CDR3 length equals 13 residues. Germline CDR1 reads SGHTS; CDR2 reads YDEGEE. This CDR3 reads CASWPGPDRIKYF. The CDR3 DNA reads as TGTGCCAGTTGGCCGGGGCCCGACAGAATAAAGTACTTC.

This clone was observed a handful of times. The V gene is TRBV5-1, the J gene TRBJ2-5; D gene uncertain. V was pared by 4 bases and J by 1 base, with 14 bases between. The CDR3 spans 15 residues. In germline, CDR1 is SGHRS, CDR2 YFSETQ. The CDR3 DNA sequence: TGCGCCAGCAGCGATAGCCCCGGCCTCCAAGAGACCCAGTACTTC. Protein sequence: CASSDSPGLQETQYF.

This chain links TRBV6-1 with TRBJ1-1; D remains ambiguous. Between the trimmed V and J ends, which lost 4 bases and 1 base, there was a span of 7 bases. The CDR3 length is 13 residues. From germline, CDR1 is MNHNS and CDR2 SASEGT. CDR3 sequence (DNA): TGTGCCAGCAGTGTCCTTCCGAACACTGAAGCTTTCTTT. Translating gives CASSVLPNTEAFF.

This chain links TRBV27 with TRBJ2-7; the match to TRBD1 covers 7 bases. The CDR3 has 14 residues. J gave up 4 bases and V 3 bases, and 6 bases lay outside the gene matches. Germline CDR1 is MNHEY and CDR2 is SMNVEV (reference sequence). CDR3 DNA sequence: TGTGCCAGCAGTTTGAAGGGGGCGGGTTACGAGCAGTACTTC. This translates into CASSLKGAGYEQYF.

This clone was counted only a few times. The J gene is TRBJ2-1, the V gene TRBV7-2; D gene uncertain. The germline V gene encodes CDR1 SGHTA and CDR2 FQGNSA. The V gene lost 5 bases and the J gene lost 3 bases, with 17 bases spanning the gap. The CDR3 length is 16 residues. The CDR3 loop is CASSPRSGLFYNEQFF. The DNA of the CDR3 is TGTGCCAGCAGCCCCCGTAGTGGCCTCTTCTACAATGAGCAGTTCTTC.

This chain uses TRBV7-2 with TRBJ1-3; tentatively, D is TRBD1 (5 bases). The ends were cut back, 6 bases at V and 4 bases at J, with 7 bases in the middle. This CDR3 spans 12 amino acids. The germline gives CDR1 SGHTA, CDR2 FQGNSA. Written as DNA, the CDR3 is TGTGCCAGCAGGGGACCGGGAAACACCATATATTTT. Protein: CASRGPGNTIYF.

CDR3 bases: TGTGCCAGCAGCTTCCTGACTAGCGGGGATTTAGTCTACGAGCAGTACTTC. Its translation is CASSFLTSGDLVYEQYF. The genes are TRBV5-6 and TRBJ2-7; 11 positions match TRBD2. Trimming at V came to 2 bases and at J to 3 bases, leaving 10 bases not matched to a gene. Germline V gene sequence: CDR1 SGHDT, CDR2 YYEEEE. This CDR3 comprises 17 residues.

V usage is TRBV2 and J usage is TRBJ2-6, with D unresolved. Trimming left V 4 bases short and J 2 bases short, with 3 bases between. This CDR3 region has 13 residues. Looked up from germline, CDR1 is SNHLY and CDR2 is FYNNEI. The chain's CDR3 is CASSAAGANVLTF. The CDR3 coding sequence is TGTGCCAGCAGTGCTGCTGGGGCCAACGTCCTGACTTTC.

The rearrangement uses TRBV5-6 and TRBJ2-3; D may correspond to TRBD1 or TRBD2 (5 bases each). V lost 3 bases, J lost 0 bases, and 11 bases lay in between. The CDR3 contains 15 residues. Germline V lookup: CDR1 SGHDT, CDR2 YYEEEE. The DNA of the CDR3 is TGTGCCAGCAGCTGGGGGATGTCTAGCACAGATACGCAGTATTTT. The encoded protein is CASSWGMSSTDTQYF.